Listed here are 27 T cell receptor beta chains from one sample, sequenced in a study of blood T cell repertoires in COVID-19. TCRdb keeps only in-frame clones here, not all; method: immunoSEQ multiplex PCR. The sample carries about 120,000 clones, more than 80% recorded once. Sequenced: peripheral blood. These receptors all come from a woman in her 40s with acute or convalescent COVID-19.

This chain links TRBV7-2 with TRBJ2-2; 12 bases are shared with TRBD1. The CDR3 loop spans 15 amino acids. The germline V gene encodes CDR1 SGHTA and CDR2 FQGNSA. V shed 5 bases and J 9 bases; nucleotides not matched to a gene: 7. This chain's CDR3 is CASSRPGQGARELFF. The CDR3 nucleotides are TGTGCCAGCAGCAGACCGGGACAGGGGGCAAGGGAGCTGTTTTTT.

This clone was seen a single time. The V call is TRBV6-6, the J call TRBJ2-2; D perhaps matches TRBD2 (6 bases). The CDR3 has 14 amino acids. Germline V gene data show CDR1 as MNHNY and CDR2 as SVGAGI (reference sequence). Trimming left V 6 bases short and J 4 bases short, with 12 bases between. The chain's CDR3 is CASRRSGGTGELFF. The CDR3 coding sequence is TGTGCCAGCAGACGTAGCGGCGGCACCGGGGAGCTGTTTTTT.

The chain is built from TRBV7-2 and TRBJ2-7, with a possible D match to TRBD2 (7 bases). Trimming removed 1 base at V and 0 bases at J, with 13 bases between. Germline-derived CDR1 and CDR2 are SGHTA and FQGNSA. This CDR3 is built from 16 residues. The CDR3, as DNA: TGTGCCAGCAGCTTAGATGGGGGGGGCCCCTCCTACGAGCAGTACTTC. It translates to CASSLDGGGPSYEQYF. Full variable domain (rest looked up from reference TRBV7-2 and TRBJ2-7): GAGVSQSPSNKVTEKGKDVELRCDPISGHTALYWYRQSLGQGLEFLIYFQGNSAPDKSGLPSDRFSAERTGGSVSTLTIQRTQQEDSAVYLCASSLDGGGPSYEQYFGPGTRLTVT.

This clone showed up just a few times. This chain joins TRBV5-6 and TRBJ1-2; perhaps TRBD1 as D (6 bases). Germline V gene lookup returns CDR1 SGHDT and CDR2 YYEEEE. Trimming cost V 5 bases and J 9 bases, with 20 bases left between them. This CDR3 has 14 amino acids. The CDR3 loop reads CASSRGQPLFSYTF. CDR3 nucleotides: TGTGCCAGCAGTCGTGGACAGCCTCTATTTAGCTACACCTTC.

The chain employs TRBV7-8 and TRBJ1-3, with 7 bases fitting TRBD1. CDR1 is SGHVS and CDR2 is FQNEAQ in the germline V gene. Germline trimming cut 3 bases from V and 5 bases from J; bases unmatched to any gene: 13. CDR3 length: 17 amino acids. This chain's CDR3 is CASSFSWEGGARNTIYF. The CDR3 nucleotides are TGTGCCAGCAGCTTTTCTTGGGAAGGGGGCGCACGAAACACCATATATTTT.

The chain uses TRBV2 and TRBJ2-3; D unclear. Between the trimmed V and J ends, which lost 4 bases and 2 bases, there was a span of 10 bases. The length of the CDR3 is 14 residues. Germline assignment: CDR1 SNHLY and CDR2 FYNNEI. In DNA form, the CDR3 reads TGTGCCAGCAGTGTTTCAGGTTTCACAGATACGCAGTATTTT. This gives the protein CASSVSGFTDTQYF.

This clone showed up just a few times. The genes are TRBV7-9 and TRBJ2-2; no clear D. CDR1 is SEHNR, CDR2 FQNEAQ, per germline (reference sequence). The CDR3 sequence is 11 residues long. V was shortened by 4 bases and J by 5 bases, with 2 bases between the two germline ends. Written as DNA, the CDR3 is TGTGCCAGCAGCTCAACCGGGGAGCTGTTTTTT. It specifies CASSSTGELFF.

In DNA form, the CDR3 reads TGTGCCAGCAGCGAGGGTTCACCCCTCCACTTT. It yields the protein CASSEGSPLHF. This chain uses TRBV3-1 (or the pseudogene TRBV3-2) with TRBJ1-6; D remains unclear. Germline CDR1 and CDR2: LGHDT and YNNKEL (reference sequence). V was pared by 5 bases and J by 9 bases, with 5 bases between. This CDR3 is 11 amino acids long.

V usage is TRBV18 and J usage is TRBJ1-2; D gene unclear. V lost 2 bases and J 2 bases, leaving 9 bases between the germline ends. The CDR3 loop spans 14 amino acids. From germline, CDR1 is KGHSH and CDR2 LQKENI. The CDR3, as DNA: TGTGCCAGCTCACCATTCAGGATGAACTATGGCTACACCTTC. This gives the protein CASSPFRMNYGYTF.

V and J are TRBV12-3 or TRBV12-4 and TRBJ2-4, with TRBD2 identical over 9 bases. The CDR3 length is 13 residues. The ends lost 3 bases at V and 9 bases at J; junction bases unmatched: 3. The CDR3 DNA follows: TGTGCCAGCAGTTTTGAGACTAGCGGCATTCAGTACTTC. Protein product: CASSFETSGIQYF.

V gene TRBV2 combines with J gene TRBJ1-1; possible D gene TRBD1, 5 bases. The CDR3 totals 13 residues. Per germline, CDR1 SNHLY and CDR2 FYNNEI. V was pared by 7 bases and J by 1 base, with 10 bases between. The CDR3 reads CASNQGGNTEAFF. CDR3 bases: TGTGCCAGCAACCAGGGTGGGAACACTGAAGCTTTCTTT.

A single count supports this clone. The rearrangement links TRBV5-6 to TRBJ1-2, with TRBD1 identical over 8 bases. The V segment lost 0 bases and the J segment 7 bases; nucleotides outside the gene matches: 11. Germline CDR1 is SGHDT and CDR2 is YYEEEE. The CDR3 covers 16 residues. The CDR3 is CASSLGTDRAESGYTF. The CDR3 bases are TGTGCCAGCAGCTTGGGAACGGACAGGGCTGAGAGTGGCTACACCTTC.

The chain uses TRBV3-1 (or the pseudogene TRBV3-2) and TRBJ1-1; weak D call: TRBD1 (5 bases). Trimming removed 2 bases at V and 2 bases at J, with 9 bases between. Germline V gives CDR1 LGHDT, CDR2 YNNKEL (reference sequence). The CDR3 runs to 14 residues. The DNA for the CDR3 is TGTGCCAGCAGCCAATTTACAGGAAACACTGAAGCTTTCTTT. It encodes CASSQFTGNTEAFF.

This clone was counted a few times. The chain carries TRBV10-3 and TRBJ1-1, with D maybe TRBD1 (5 bases). This CDR3 has 14 amino acids. Germline loops: CDR1 ENHRY, CDR2 SYGVKD. V lost 1 base and J 0 bases, leaving 6 bases between the germline ends. In DNA, the CDR3 is TGTGCCATCAGTGAGTTAGGGGTGAACACTGAAGCTTTCTTT. This gives the protein CAISELGVNTEAFF.

V gene TRBV10-3 combines with J gene TRBJ1-1, with TRBD1 matching 7 bases. Unmatched junction bases numbered 10, after V lost 6 bases and J lost 3 bases. The CDR3 covers 15 residues. CDR1 is ENHRY and CDR2 is SYGVKD in the germline V gene. This CDR3 is CAIRRQGLVDTEAFF. For the CDR3, the DNA is TGTGCCATCAGGAGACAGGGTTTGGTGGACACTGAAGCTTTCTTT.

The genes are TRBV24-1 and TRBJ2-5; possibly TRBD1 for D (5 bases). The V gene's germline CDR1 is KGHDR and CDR2 SFDVKD. This CDR3 contains 13 residues. V lost 6 bases to trimming and J lost 4 bases, with 11 bases between them. CDR3 loop: CATSQGALETQYF. DNA of the CDR3: TGTGCCACCAGTCAGGGTGCGTTAGAGACCCAGTACTTC.

This clone was counted once. This chain uses TRBV5-4 with TRBJ2-2; D is possibly TRBD1 (6 bases). V lost 5 bases, J lost 2 bases, and 10 bases lay in between. The CDR3 loop spans 14 amino acids. Germline CDR1 SGHNT, CDR2 YYREEE (reference sequence). The CDR3 region is CASRQQGNTGELFF. Written as DNA, the CDR3 is TGTGCCAGCAGACAACAGGGTAACACCGGGGAGCTGTTTTTT.

This chain connects TRBV7-8 to TRBJ1-2; no clear D gene. There are 16 residues in the CDR3. V lost 3 bases to trimming and J lost 1 base, with 15 bases between them. Germline V gene data show CDR1 as SGHVS and CDR2 as FQNEAQ. The CDR3 sequence is CASSFQTVSDNYGYTF. In nucleotides, the CDR3 is TGTGCCAGCAGCTTCCAGACGGTCAGCGATAACTATGGCTACACCTTC.

This clone was recorded once. The V and J genes are TRBV9 and TRBJ1-4; no reliable D call. The germline V and J ends were trimmed by 4 bases and 5 bases, with 9 bases remaining between them. Germline loops: CDR1 SGDLS, CDR2 YYNGEE. CDR3 length equals 13 residues. The CDR3 spells CASSPGRNEKLFF. CDR3 nucleotides: TGTGCCAGCAGCCCGGGTCGGAATGAAAAACTGTTTTTT.

This clone appeared a few times. The V and J genes are TRBV7-9 and TRBJ1-5; perhaps TRBD1 as D (5 bases). The CDR3 totals 13 residues. Trimming cost V 3 bases and J 7 bases, with 10 bases left between them. Germline-derived CDR1 and CDR2 are SEHNR and FQNEAQ (reference sequence). Here the CDR3 reads CASSFSGGQPQHF. In DNA, the CDR3 is TGTGCCAGCAGCTTTTCCGGGGGGCAGCCCCAGCATTTT.

The chain employs TRBV19 and TRBJ2-2; TRBD2 aligns across 10 bases. V lost 4 bases and J lost 7; bases outside the gene matches: 6. CDR1 is LNHDA and CDR2 is SQIVND in the germline V gene (reference sequence). The CDR3 runs to 15 residues. This CDR3 reads CASSNLAGVVGELFF. In nucleotides, the CDR3 is TGTGCCAGTAGTAACCTAGCGGGGGTGGTCGGGGAGCTGTTTTTT.

The genes are TRBV14 and TRBJ2-1; D possibly corresponds to TRBD2 (5 bases). Germline CDR1 reads SGHDN; CDR2 reads FVKESK. The CDR3 is 13 residues long. V was cut by 1 base and J by 15 bases, with 16 bases left in between. CDR3 bases: TGTGCCAGCAGCCAAGCCTGGGCGGGTAGCCCGTTCTTC. As protein: CASSQAWAGSPFF.

The J gene is TRBJ2-6, the V gene TRBV30; TRBD1 matches 7 bases. The CDR3 has 16 residues. Germline loops: CDR1 GTSNPN, CDR2 SVGIG (reference sequence). V shed 5 bases and J 0 bases; nucleotides not matched to a gene: 7. The CDR3 reads CAWRRGPSSGANVLTF. The CDR3 bases are TGTGCCTGGCGAAGGGGGCCTAGCTCTGGGGCCAACGTCCTGACTTTC.

J is TRBJ2-2 and V is TRBV19; D perhaps matches TRBD2 (7 bases). Per germline, CDR1 LNHDA and CDR2 SQIVND (reference sequence). The CDR3 runs to 15 residues. The germline V and J ends were trimmed by 10 bases and 3 bases, with 18 bases remaining between them. The CDR3 DNA sequence: TGTGCCACCACCGGCGGGGGCACGGACACCGGGGAGCTGTTTTTT. Protein product: CATTGGGTDTGELFF.

DNA of the CDR3: TGTGCCAGTAGTATTCGGGGCGGGGCCCCGAACACTGAAGCTTTCTTT. It yields the protein CASSIRGGAPNTEAFF. This chain links TRBV19 with TRBJ1-1; possibly TRBD1 for D (5 bases). Germline CDR1 is LNHDA and CDR2 is SQIVND (reference sequence). The CDR3 contains 16 residues. Trimming cost V 3 bases and J 1 base, with 15 bases left between them.

The chain employs TRBV11-2 and TRBJ1-6, with D perhaps TRBD1 (5 bases). Germline V gene sequence: CDR1 SGHAT, CDR2 FQNNGV. The V end was cut by 2 bases, the J end by 6 bases, with 11 bases between. The CDR3 runs 15 residues. The CDR3 loop is CASSLRDSTNSPLHF. CDR3 coding DNA: TGTGCCAGCAGCTTACGAGACAGCACTAATTCACCCCTCCACTTT. Using reference TRBV11-2 and TRBJ1-6 for the parts outside the CDR3, the full variable domain is EAGVAQSPRYKIIEKRQSVAFWCNPISGHATLYWYQQILGQGPKLLIQFQNNGVVDDSQLPKDRFSAERLKGVDSTLKIQPAKLEDSAVYLCASSLRDSTNSPLHFGNGTRLTVT.

The chain couples TRBV11-2 to TRBJ1-1; D is unresolved. Germline CDR1 SGHAT, CDR2 FQNNGV. The CDR3 sequence is 14 residues long. V was clipped by 3 bases and J by 3 bases, with 11 bases between them. The CDR3 coding sequence is TGTGCCAGCAGCTTCCTGGGAGGGTACACTGAAGCTTTCTTT. Protein: CASSFLGGYTEAFF.